This is a list of T cell receptor beta chains from one sample in a study of T cells after yellow fever vaccination. TCRdb re-called the 5' RACE reads through MiXCR, storing one row per CDR3 protein. The table has 140,000 to 150,000 distinct CDR3 sequences, about 7% seen once; the top ten hold 0.55% to 0.7%. The specimen was CD4+ T cells sorted from PBMCs, collected 10 days after the yellow fever booster vaccination. The receptors here all came from a man aged 25 to 40 who received the YFV17D yellow fever vaccine. Each CDR3 is given without its conserved first and last residue. The D gene is left open where the match is weak.

CDR3: ASSLVGGFETQY
V: TRBV12-3/TRBV12-4
D: .
J: TRBJ2-5

CDR3: ASSPLGGRLAGRRGNEQF
V: TRBV7-9
D: TRBD2
J: TRBJ2-1

CDR3: ASSLARDTGELF
V: TRBV5-1
D: .
J: TRBJ2-2

CDR3: ASSLAGSQETQY
V: TRBV28
D: .
J: TRBJ2-5

CDR3: ASSYELEPSPEGYT
V: TRBV6-5
D: .
J: TRBJ1-2

CDR3: ASSTSRSGETQY
V: TRBV18
D: .
J: TRBJ2-5

CDR3: ASSNRQGSTGELF
V: TRBV5-1
D: TRBD1
J: TRBJ2-2

CDR3: SALGSILGEKLF
V: TRBV29-1
D: .
J: TRBJ1-4

CDR3: AISLADQETQY
V: TRBV10-3
D: .
J: TRBJ2-5

CDR3: SANYDRGGREKLF
V: TRBV20-1
D: TRBD1
J: TRBJ1-4

CDR3: ASSRNQDRASTDTQY
V: TRBV18
D: TRBD1
J: TRBJ2-3

CDR3: ASSLALSSGMVANYSYT
V: TRBV7-2
D: .
J: TRBJ1-2

CDR3: ASSYRTPSGVYSYEQY
V: TRBV6-5
D: TRBD2
J: TRBJ2-7

CDR3: AISESTGGTYEQY
V: TRBV10-3
D: TRBD1
J: TRBJ2-7

CDR3: ASSLRRGANEKLF
V: TRBV27
D: .
J: TRBJ1-4

CDR3: ASRTSGTSDTQY
V: TRBV5-1
D: TRBD2
J: TRBJ2-3

CDR3: AISLQDLYEQY
V: TRBV10-3
D: .
J: TRBJ2-7

CDR3: ASRTGWDEQY
V: TRBV12-3/TRBV12-4
D: TRBD1
J: TRBJ2-7

CDR3: ASSMFSYEQY
V: TRBV18
D: .
J: TRBJ2-7

CDR3: ASSPPGTDTQY
V: TRBV18
D: .
J: TRBJ2-3

CDR3: SASLSLGRDRADTQY
V: TRBV20-1
D: .
J: TRBJ2-3

CDR3: ASRHGWTGELF
V: TRBV19
D: .
J: TRBJ2-2

CDR3: ASSPEGETQY
V: TRBV5-4
D: .
J: TRBJ2-5

CDR3: ASSWGEGRNQPQH
V: TRBV9
D: .
J: TRBJ1-5

CDR3: ASSITGTSKGSGELF
V: TRBV7-8
D: .
J: TRBJ2-2

CDR3: SASFGGLSSPLH
V: TRBV20-1
D: .
J: TRBJ1-6

CDR3: SASEEETQY
V: TRBV20-1
D: .
J: TRBJ2-5

CDR3: ASSQGGGAPYEQY
V: TRBV7-2
D: .
J: TRBJ2-7

CDR3: ASGVAGGSSTDTQY
V: TRBV20-1
D: TRBD2
J: TRBJ2-3

CDR3: ASSQGGRRSGTRETQY
V: TRBV4-2
D: TRBD2
J: TRBJ2-5

CDR3: ASSYLLAAGELF
V: TRBV6-2/TRBV6-3
D: .
J: TRBJ2-2

CDR3: ASSLGYLASGANVLT
V: TRBV27
D: .
J: TRBJ2-6